This TCR beta chain was sequenced in a study of cytomegalovirus exposure and HLA in healthy donors. Study findings and constraints: For most subjects, TCR beta sequences were reported to predict HLA-A and HLA-B alleles with accuracy. Beyond CMV serostatus, there was no information to go on about immune exposure.

This clone was counted only a few times. The antigen is not known. The V segment lost 4 bases and the J segment 1 base; nucleotides outside the gene matches: 5. The CDR3 runs to 14 residues. CDR1 is SGHNT and CDR2 is YYREEE in the germline V gene (reference sequence). PCR involved 60 Vbeta and 13 Jbeta primers. As handled by the study authors: Counted up in a later analysis, unique TCR beta chains came to some 80 million, with around 9.9 million shared. Here immunoSEQ multiplex PCR was the method, and the copy in TCRdb shows in-frame clones only, minus some. V and J calls and clone size follow that table, whereas D and trimming were derived from the DNA. The sample contains more than 95,000 clones, over 8% of which appear only once.

The chain carries TRBV5-4 and TRBJ2-7; TRBD2 matches at 7 bases. The sequence came from a man under 40 in good health and CMV-seronegative. The sample comprised PBMCs. DNA for the CDR3: TGTGCCAGCAGCCCGCGCGGGGGTTCCTACGAGCAGTACTTC. This translates into CASSPRGGSYEQYF.